The TCR beta chain under discussion was sequenced for a study of blood T cell repertoires in COVID-19. This CDR3 spans 16 amino acids. After removal of 5 bases from V and 8 bases from J, the junction contained 10 bases not matched to a gene. The V gene's germline CDR1 is SGHVS and CDR2 FQNEAQ. The method was immunoSEQ multiplex PCR; TCRdb's version includes in-frame clones alone and lacks a portion of them. The table includes around 200,000 clones, approximately 91% detected once. Sequences were obtained from peripheral blood. This receptor was taken from a man aged 18-30 years with active or convalescent COVID-19. The V and J genes are TRBV7-8 and TRBJ2-1; 12 bases fit TRBD2. CDR3: CASSTGLAGYQHEQFF. The CDR3 bases are TGTGCCAGCAGCACGGGACTAGCGGGCTATCAGCATGAGCAGTTCTTC. Using reference TRBV7-8 and TRBJ2-1 for the parts outside the CDR3, the full variable domain is GAGVSQSPRYKVAKRGQDVALRCDPISGHVSLFWYQQALGQGPEFLTYFQNEAQLDKSGLPSDRFFAERPEGSVSTLKIQRTQQEDSAVYLCASSTGLAGYQHEQFFGPGTRLTVL.